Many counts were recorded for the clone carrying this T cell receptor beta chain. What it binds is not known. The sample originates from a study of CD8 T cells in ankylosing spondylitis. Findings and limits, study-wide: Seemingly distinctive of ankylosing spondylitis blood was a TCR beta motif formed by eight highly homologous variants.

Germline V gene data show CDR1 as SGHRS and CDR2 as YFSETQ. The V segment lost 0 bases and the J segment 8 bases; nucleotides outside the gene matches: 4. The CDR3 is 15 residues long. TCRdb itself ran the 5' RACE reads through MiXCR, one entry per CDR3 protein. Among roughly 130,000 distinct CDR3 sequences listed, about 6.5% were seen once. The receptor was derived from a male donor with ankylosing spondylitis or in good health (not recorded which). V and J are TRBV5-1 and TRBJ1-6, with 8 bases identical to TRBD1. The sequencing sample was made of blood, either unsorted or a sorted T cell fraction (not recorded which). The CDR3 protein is CASSLVGQVDSPLHF. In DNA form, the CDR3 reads TGCGCCAGCAGCTTGGTGGGACAGGTGGATTCACCCCTCCACTTT. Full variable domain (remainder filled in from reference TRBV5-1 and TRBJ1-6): KAGVTQTPRYLIKTRGQQVTLSCSPISGHRSVSWYQQTPGQGLQFLFEYFSETQRNKGNFPGRFSGRQFSNSRSEMNVSTLELGDSALYLCASSLVGQVDSPLHFGNGTRLTVT.